The 3 T cell receptor beta chains below were found in one sample sequenced in a study of cytomegalovirus exposure and HLA in healthy donors. The PCR contained 60 Vbeta and 13 Jbeta primers. Clones were sequenced by immunoSEQ multiplex PCR, and TCRdb holds only the in-frame ones, with some missing. Found here are some 97,000 clones, approximately 72% of them singletons; the top ten hold roughly 14%. Sequenced input: PBMCs. These receptors all stem from a male donor in good health and CMV-seropositive.

V and J are TRBV5-4 and TRBJ2-7; the match to TRBD2 covers 13 bases. CDR1 and CDR2 (germline): SGHNT, YYREEE (reference sequence). This CDR3 contains 15 residues. Trimming cost V 4 bases and J 5 bases; bases outside gene matches: 6. CDR3 sequence (DNA): TGTGCCAGCAGCGCGACTAGCGGGGGGTCGGACGAGCAGTACTTC. This sequence encodes CASSATSGGSDEQYF.

The chain employs TRBV13 and TRBJ1-2; the match to TRBD1 covers 7 bases. The CDR3 loop spans 15 amino acids. Germline trimming cut 4 bases from V and 5 bases from J; bases unmatched to any gene: 10. Germline loops: CDR1 PRHDT, CDR2 FYEKMQ (reference sequence). Here the CDR3 DNA reads TGTGCCAGCAGCTCGCGGGACAGTAAATTTTATGGCTACACCTTC. Translation gives CASSSRDSKFYGYTF.

The chain couples TRBV2 to TRBJ1-4; D possibly corresponds to TRBD1 (5 bases). The length of the CDR3 is 15 residues. Trimming left V 5 bases short and J 3 bases short, with 13 bases between. Germline V CDR1 and CDR2: SNHLY, FYNNEI. CDR3 sequence (DNA): TGTGCCAGCAGTCCCCGGACAATCCCTAATGAAAAACTGTTTTTT. It encodes CASSPRTIPNEKLFF.